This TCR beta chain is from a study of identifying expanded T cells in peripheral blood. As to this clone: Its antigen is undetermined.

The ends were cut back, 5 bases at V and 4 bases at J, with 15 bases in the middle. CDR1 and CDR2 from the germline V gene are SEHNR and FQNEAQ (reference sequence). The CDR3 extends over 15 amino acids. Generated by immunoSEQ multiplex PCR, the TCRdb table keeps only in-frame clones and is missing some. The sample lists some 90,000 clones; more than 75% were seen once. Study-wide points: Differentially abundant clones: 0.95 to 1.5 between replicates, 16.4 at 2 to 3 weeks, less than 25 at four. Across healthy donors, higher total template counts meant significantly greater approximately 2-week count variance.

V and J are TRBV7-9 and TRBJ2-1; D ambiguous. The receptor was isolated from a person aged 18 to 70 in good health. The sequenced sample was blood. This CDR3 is CASSHIANPYNEQFF. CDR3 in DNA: TGTGCCAGCAGCCATATAGCCAATCCTTACAATGAGCAGTTCTTC.